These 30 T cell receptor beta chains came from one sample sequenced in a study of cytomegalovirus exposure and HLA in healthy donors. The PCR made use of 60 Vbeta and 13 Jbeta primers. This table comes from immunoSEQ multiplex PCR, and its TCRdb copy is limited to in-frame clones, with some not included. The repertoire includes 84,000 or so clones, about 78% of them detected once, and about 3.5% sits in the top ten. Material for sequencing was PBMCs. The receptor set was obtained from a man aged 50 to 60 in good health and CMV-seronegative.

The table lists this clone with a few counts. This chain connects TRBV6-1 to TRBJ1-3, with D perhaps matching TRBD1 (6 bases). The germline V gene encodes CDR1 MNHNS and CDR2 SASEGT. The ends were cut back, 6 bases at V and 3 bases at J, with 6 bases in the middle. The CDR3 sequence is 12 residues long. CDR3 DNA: TGTGCCAGCAGACAGGGTGGAAACACCATATATTTT. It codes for CASRQGGNTIYF.

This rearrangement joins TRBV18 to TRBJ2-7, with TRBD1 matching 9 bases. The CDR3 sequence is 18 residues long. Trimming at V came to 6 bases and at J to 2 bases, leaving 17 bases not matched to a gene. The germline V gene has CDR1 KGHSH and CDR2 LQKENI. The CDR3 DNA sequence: TGTGCCAGCTCTCAAATTCCGGGACAGGGTTCTTCCGCCTACGAGCAGTACTTC. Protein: CASSQIPGQGSSAYEQYF. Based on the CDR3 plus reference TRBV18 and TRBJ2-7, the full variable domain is NAGVMQNPRHLVRRRGQEARLRCSPMKGHSHVYWYRQLPEEGLKFMVYLQKENIIDESGMPKERFSAEFPKEGPSILRIQQVVRGDSAAYFCASSQIPGQGSSAYEQYFGPGTRLTVT.

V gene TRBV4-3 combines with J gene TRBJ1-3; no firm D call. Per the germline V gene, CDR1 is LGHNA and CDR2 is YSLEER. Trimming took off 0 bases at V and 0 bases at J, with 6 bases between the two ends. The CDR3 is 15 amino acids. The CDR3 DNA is TGCGCCAGCAGCCAAGAAGCGAGCTCTGGAAACACCATATATTTT. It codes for CASSQEASSGNTIYF.

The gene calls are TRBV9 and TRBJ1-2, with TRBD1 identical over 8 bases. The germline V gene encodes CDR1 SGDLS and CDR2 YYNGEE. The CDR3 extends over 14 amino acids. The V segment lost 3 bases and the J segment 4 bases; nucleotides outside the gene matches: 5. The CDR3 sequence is CASSEGTGIYGYTF. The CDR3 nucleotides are TGTGCCAGCAGCGAGGGGACAGGCATCTATGGCTACACCTTC.

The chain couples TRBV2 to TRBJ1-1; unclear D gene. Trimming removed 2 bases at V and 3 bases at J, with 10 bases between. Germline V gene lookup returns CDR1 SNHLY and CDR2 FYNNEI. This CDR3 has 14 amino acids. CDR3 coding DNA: TGTGCCAGCAGTGAAAGAAGGGAGGACACTGAAGCTTTCTTT. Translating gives CASSERREDTEAFF.

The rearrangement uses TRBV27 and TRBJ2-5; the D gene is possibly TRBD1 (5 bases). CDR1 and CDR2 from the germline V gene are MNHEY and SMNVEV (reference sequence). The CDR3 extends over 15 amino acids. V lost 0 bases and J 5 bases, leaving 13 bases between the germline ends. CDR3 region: CASSLSRTAGETQYF. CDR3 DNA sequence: TGTGCCAGCAGTTTATCCCGAACTGCAGGGGAGACCCAGTACTTC.

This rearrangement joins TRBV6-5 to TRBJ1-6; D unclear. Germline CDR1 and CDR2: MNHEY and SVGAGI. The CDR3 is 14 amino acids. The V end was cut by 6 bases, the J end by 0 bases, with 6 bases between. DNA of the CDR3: TGTGCCAGCAGGGGCGCCTCCTATAATTCACCCCTCCACTTT. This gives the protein CASRGASYNSPLHF.

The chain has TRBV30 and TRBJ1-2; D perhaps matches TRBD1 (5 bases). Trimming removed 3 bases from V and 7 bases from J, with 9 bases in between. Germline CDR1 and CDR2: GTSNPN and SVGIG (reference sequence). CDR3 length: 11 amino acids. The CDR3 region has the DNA TGTGCCTGGAGCCTCGGGGGTGGCTACACCTTC. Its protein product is CAWSLGGGYTF.

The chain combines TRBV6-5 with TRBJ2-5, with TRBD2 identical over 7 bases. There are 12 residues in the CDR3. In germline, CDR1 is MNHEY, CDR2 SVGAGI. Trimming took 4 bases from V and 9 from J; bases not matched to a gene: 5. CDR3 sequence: CASSSSGGPQYF. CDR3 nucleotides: TGTGCCAGCAGTTCTAGCGGAGGGCCCCAGTACTTC.

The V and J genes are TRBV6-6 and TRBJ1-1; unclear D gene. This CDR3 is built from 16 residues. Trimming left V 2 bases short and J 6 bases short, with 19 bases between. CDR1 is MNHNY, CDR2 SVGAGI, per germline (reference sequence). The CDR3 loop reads CASSYSIPAGPPEAFF. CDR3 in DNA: TGTGCCAGCAGTTACAGCATCCCGGCGGGTCCCCCTGAAGCTTTCTTT.

The CDR3 DNA is TGTGCCAGTGGAGGACTATACGAGCAGTACTTC. Its translation is CASGGLYEQYF. The rearrangement links TRBV19 to TRBJ2-7, with a weak D call TRBD2 (6 bases). V was trimmed by 8 bases and J by 4 bases, leaving 9 bases between them. The CDR3 sequence is 11 residues long. CDR1 and CDR2 (germline): LNHDA, SQIVND (reference sequence).

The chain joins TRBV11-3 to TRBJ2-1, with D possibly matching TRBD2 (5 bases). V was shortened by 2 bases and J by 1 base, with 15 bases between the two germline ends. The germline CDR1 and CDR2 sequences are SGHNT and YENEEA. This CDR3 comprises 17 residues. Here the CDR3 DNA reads TGTGCCAGCAGCTTAAGTCTTGGGAGCGAGTCCTACAATGAGCAGTTCTTC. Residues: CASSLSLGSESYNEQFF.

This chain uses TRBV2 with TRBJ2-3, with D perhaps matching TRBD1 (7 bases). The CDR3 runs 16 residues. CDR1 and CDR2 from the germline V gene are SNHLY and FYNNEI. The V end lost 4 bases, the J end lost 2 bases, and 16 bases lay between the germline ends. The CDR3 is CASSVGGQRITDTQYF. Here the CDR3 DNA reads TGTGCCAGCAGTGTCGGGGGACAGCGGATCACAGATACGCAGTATTTT.

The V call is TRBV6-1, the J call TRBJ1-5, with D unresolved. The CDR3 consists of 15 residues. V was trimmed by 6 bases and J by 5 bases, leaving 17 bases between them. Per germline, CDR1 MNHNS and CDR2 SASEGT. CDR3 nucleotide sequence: TGTGCCAGCAGGGACCCTACCGGGAATTATCAGCCCCAGCATTTT. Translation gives CASRDPTGNYQPQHF.

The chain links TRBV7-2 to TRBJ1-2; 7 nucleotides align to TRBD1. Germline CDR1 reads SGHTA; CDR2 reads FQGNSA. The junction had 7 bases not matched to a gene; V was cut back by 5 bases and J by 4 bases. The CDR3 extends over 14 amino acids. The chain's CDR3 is CASSPRQGSYGYTF. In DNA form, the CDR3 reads TGTGCCAGCAGCCCCAGACAGGGTAGCTATGGCTACACCTTC.

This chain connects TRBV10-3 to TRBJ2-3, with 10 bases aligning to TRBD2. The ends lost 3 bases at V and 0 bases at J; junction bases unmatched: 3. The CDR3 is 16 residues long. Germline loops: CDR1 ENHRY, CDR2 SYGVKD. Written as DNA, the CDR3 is TGTGCCATCAGTGAAGGACTAGCGGTGAGCACAGATACGCAGTATTTT. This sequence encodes CAISEGLAVSTDTQYF.

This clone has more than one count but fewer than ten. This CDR3 reads CASSWQTGNYGYTF. CDR3 sequence (DNA): TGTGCCAGCAGCTGGCAGACAGGGAACTATGGCTACACCTTC. The V gene is TRBV7-2, the J gene TRBJ1-2, with 7 bases matching TRBD1. J lost 2 bases, V lost 4 bases, and 4 bases had no gene match. The germline V gene has CDR1 SGHTA and CDR2 FQGNSA. The CDR3 is made up of 14 amino acids.

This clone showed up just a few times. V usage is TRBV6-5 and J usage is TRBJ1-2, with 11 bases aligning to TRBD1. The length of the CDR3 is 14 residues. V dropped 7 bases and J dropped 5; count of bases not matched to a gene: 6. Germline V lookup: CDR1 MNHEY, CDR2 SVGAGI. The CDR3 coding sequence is TGTGCCAGCACGTCGGGACAGGGGGTTTATGGCTACACCTTC. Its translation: CASTSGQGVYGYTF.

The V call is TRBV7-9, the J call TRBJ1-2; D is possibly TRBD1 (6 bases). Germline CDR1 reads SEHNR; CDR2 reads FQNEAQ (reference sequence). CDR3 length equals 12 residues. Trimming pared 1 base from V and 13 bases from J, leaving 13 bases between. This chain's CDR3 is CASSLEGDSLTF. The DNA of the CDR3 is TGTGCCAGCAGCTTAGAGGGGGATTCGCTCACCTTC.

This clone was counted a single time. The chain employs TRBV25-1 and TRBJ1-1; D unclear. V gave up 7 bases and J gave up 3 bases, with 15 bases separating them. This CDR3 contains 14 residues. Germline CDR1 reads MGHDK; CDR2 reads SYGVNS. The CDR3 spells CASIPATGYTEAFF. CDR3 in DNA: TGTGCCAGCATCCCAGCAACGGGGTACACTGAAGCTTTCTTT.

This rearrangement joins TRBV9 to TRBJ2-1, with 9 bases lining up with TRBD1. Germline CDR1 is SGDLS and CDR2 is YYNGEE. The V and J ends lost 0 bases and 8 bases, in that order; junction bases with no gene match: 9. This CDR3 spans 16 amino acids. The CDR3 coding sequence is TGTGCCAGCAGCGTAGGGTTGGGACAGGGTCTGCATGAGCAGTTCTTC. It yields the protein CASSVGLGQGLHEQFF.

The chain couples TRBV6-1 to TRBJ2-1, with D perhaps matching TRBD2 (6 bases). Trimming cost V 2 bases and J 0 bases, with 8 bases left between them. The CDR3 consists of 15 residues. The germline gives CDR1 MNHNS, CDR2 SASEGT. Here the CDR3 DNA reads TGTGCCAGCAGTGAAAGGGACTTCTCCTACAATGAGCAGTTCTTC. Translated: CASSERDFSYNEQFF.

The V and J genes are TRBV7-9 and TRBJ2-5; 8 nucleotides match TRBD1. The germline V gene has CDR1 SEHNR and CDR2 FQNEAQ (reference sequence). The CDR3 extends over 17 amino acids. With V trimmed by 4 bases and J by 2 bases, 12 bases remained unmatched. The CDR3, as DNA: TGTGCCAGCAGCTCGATCCGGGACAGGACCGTACAAGAGACCCAGTACTTC. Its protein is CASSSIRDRTVQETQYF.

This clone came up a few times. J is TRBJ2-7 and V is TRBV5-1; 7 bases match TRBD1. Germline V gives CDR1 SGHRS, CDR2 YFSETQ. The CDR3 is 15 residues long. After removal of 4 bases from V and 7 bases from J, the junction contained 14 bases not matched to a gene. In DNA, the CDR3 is TGCGCCAGCAGCCAGACAGGGACAGTCGTTTATGAGCAGTACTTC. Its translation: CASSQTGTVVYEQYF.

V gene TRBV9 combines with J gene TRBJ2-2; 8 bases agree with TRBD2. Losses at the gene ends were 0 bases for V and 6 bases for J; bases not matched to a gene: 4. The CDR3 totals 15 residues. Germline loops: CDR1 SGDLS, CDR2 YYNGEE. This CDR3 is CASSVEAGGAGELFF. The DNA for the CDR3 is TGTGCCAGCAGCGTAGAAGCCGGGGGGGCCGGGGAGCTGTTTTTT.

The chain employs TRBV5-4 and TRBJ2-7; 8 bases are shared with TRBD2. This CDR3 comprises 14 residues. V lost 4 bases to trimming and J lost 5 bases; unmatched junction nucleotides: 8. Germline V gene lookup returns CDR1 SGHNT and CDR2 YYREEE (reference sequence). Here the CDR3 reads CASSPWTSSNEQYF. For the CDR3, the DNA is TGTGCCAGCAGCCCGTGGACTAGCAGTAACGAGCAGTACTTC.

CDR3 sequence (DNA): TGTGCCAGCAGGTCGGGACTAGCGGTCCGCCAAGAGACCCAGTACTTC. The encoded protein is CASRSGLAVRQETQYF. The chain links TRBV7-9 to TRBJ2-5; TRBD2 aligns across 11 bases. This CDR3 has 16 residues. Germline CDR1 is SEHNR and CDR2 is FQNEAQ (reference sequence). V gave up 6 bases and J gave up 1 base; unmatched junction bases: 7.

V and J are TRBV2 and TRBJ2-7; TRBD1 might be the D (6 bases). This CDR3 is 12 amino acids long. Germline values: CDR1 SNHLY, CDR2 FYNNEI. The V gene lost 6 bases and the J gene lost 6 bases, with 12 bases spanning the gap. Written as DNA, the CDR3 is TGTGCCAGCAGGGAGGACAGCATCGAGCAGTACTTC. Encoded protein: CASREDSIEQYF.

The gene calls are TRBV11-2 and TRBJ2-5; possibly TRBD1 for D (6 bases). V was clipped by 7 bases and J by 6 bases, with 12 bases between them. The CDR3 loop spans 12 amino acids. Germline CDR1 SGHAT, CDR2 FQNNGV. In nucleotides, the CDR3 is TGTGCCAGCAAAACCTGGGGGCAGACCCAGTACTTC. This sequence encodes CASKTWGQTQYF. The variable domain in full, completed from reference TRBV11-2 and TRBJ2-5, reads EAGVAQSPRYKIIEKRQSVAFWCNPISGHATLYWYQQILGQGPKLLIQFQNNGVVDDSQLPKDRFSAERLKGVDSTLKIQPAKLEDSAVYLCASKTWGQTQYFGPGTRLLVL.

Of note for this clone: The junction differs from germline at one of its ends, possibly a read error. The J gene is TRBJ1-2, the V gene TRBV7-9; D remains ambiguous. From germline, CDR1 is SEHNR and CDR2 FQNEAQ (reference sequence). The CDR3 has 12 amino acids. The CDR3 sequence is CSSSLYTYGYTF. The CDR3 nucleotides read TGTTCCAGCAGCTTATATACATATGGCTACACCTTC.